The 15 T cell receptor beta chains presented below share a single source sample, sequenced in a study of blood T cell repertoires in COVID-19. Clones were read by immunoSEQ multiplex PCR, and TCRdb kept only the in-frame ones, dropping some. The sample lists more than 100,000 clones, 80% to 85% occurring once. The specimen sequenced was peripheral blood. All receptors come from a woman aged 25 to 45 who had recovered from COVID-19.

This chain joins TRBV19 and TRBJ1-5; D is possibly TRBD1 (6 bases). Trimming removed 7 bases from V and 0 bases from J, with 13 bases in between. There are 15 residues in the CDR3. Germline CDR1 is LNHDA and CDR2 is SQIVND (reference sequence). The CDR3 loop is CASMRGGRSNQPQHF. The CDR3 region has the DNA TGTGCCAGTATGAGGGGGGGTCGTAGCAATCAGCCCCAGCATTTT.

V gene TRBV3-1 (or the pseudogene TRBV3-2) combines with J gene TRBJ2-1, with D possibly TRBD1 on 5 matching bases. The germline CDR1 and CDR2 sequences are LGHDT and YNNKEL (reference sequence). Deletions cut 4 bases from V and 5 bases from J, with 12 bases between. CDR3 length: 14 residues. The CDR3 spells CASSLQGAHNEQFF. CDR3 coding DNA: TGTGCCAGCAGCCTCCAAGGGGCCCACAATGAGCAGTTCTTC.

V gene TRBV12-3 or TRBV12-4 combines with J gene TRBJ2-7, with 8 bases aligning to TRBD1. The CDR3 is 12 residues long. The J segment lost 6 bases and the V segment lost 6 bases, leaving 4 bases of the junction unmatched. CDR3 nucleotides: TGTGCCAGCAGGCCAACAGGGGGCGAGCAGTACTTC. Amino acid sequence: CASRPTGGEQYF.

This clone was detected only a few times. CDR3 in amino acids: CAISGGQKAFF. The CDR3 DNA follows: TGTGCCATCAGTGGGGGACAGAAAGCTTTCTTT. The V call is TRBV10-3, the J call TRBJ1-1; 7 nucleotides match TRBD1. The trim removed 4 bases at V and 9 bases at J, leaving 2 bases unmatched. Germline values: CDR1 ENHRY, CDR2 SYGVKD. The CDR3 covers 11 residues.

V is TRBV6-2 or TRBV6-3 and J is TRBJ2-3, with 8 bases matching TRBD2. The length of the CDR3 is 14 residues. Germline-derived CDR1 and CDR2 are MNHEY and SVGEGT. The J segment lost 6 bases and the V segment lost 6 bases, leaving 8 bases of the junction unmatched. CDR3 sequence: CASSRGGPWDTQYF. The CDR3 DNA reads as TGTGCCAGCAGCCGCGGGGGGCCGTGGGATACGCAGTATTTT.

V and J are TRBV11-2 and TRBJ1-2, with TRBD1 matching over 8 bases. Germline-derived CDR1 and CDR2 are SGHAT and FQNNGV. V lost 5 bases, J lost 0 bases, and 11 bases stayed unmatched. This CDR3 is built from 17 residues. For the CDR3, the DNA is TGTGCCAGCAGCCCGGGCCCAGGGGGCCTATCTAACTATGGCTACACCTTC. Residues: CASSPGPGGLSNYGYTF.

This clone has only one observation. The J gene is TRBJ1-1, the V gene TRBV12-5, with 10 bases that match TRBD1. With 2 bases clipped from V and 5 bases from J, the junction kept 11 bases outside the gene matches. The germline CDR1 and CDR2 sequences are LGHNT and FRNRAP. The CDR3 runs 17 residues. CDR3 loop: CASGLFRTGGGGTEAFF. DNA of the CDR3: TGTGCTAGTGGTTTGTTTAGGACAGGGGGAGGTGGGACTGAAGCTTTCTTT.

The chain carries TRBV5-4 and TRBJ1-1; no clear D gene. Trimming took off 0 bases at V and 0 bases at J, with 6 bases between the two ends. The V gene's germline CDR1 is SGHNT and CDR2 YYREEE (reference sequence). The length of the CDR3 is 14 residues. DNA of the CDR3: TGTGCCAGCAGCTTGGGACTGGTGAACACTGAAGCTTTCTTT. Translated, it gives CASSLGLVNTEAFF.

The chain has TRBV9 and TRBJ1-6; no clear D. The CDR3 consists of 16 residues. V lost 4 bases and J 6 bases, leaving 17 bases between the germline ends. Germline V gene lookup returns CDR1 SGDLS and CDR2 YYNGEE. The CDR3 sequence is CASSLGSSSSNSPLHF. CDR3 nucleotide sequence: TGTGCCAGCAGCCTCGGGTCTTCAAGTAGTAATTCACCCCTCCACTTT.

The gene calls are TRBV18 and TRBJ1-1; no firm D call. CDR1 KGHSH and CDR2 LQKENI come from the germline V gene. The germline V and J ends were trimmed by 3 bases and 2 bases, with 10 bases remaining between them. There are 14 residues in the CDR3. The CDR3 region is CASSPGDGNTEAFF. CDR3 nucleotides: TGTGCCAGCTCACCGGGAGACGGAAACACTGAAGCTTTCTTT.

This chain uses TRBV18 with TRBJ1-1; D gene ambiguous. Germline-derived CDR1 and CDR2 are KGHSH and LQKENI. The germline V and J ends were trimmed by 2 bases and 5 bases, with 6 bases remaining between them. The CDR3 is 12 residues long. This CDR3 reads CASSPYGTEAFF. The CDR3 region has the DNA TGTGCCAGCTCACCATACGGGACTGAAGCTTTCTTT.

The V gene is TRBV11-3, the J gene TRBJ2-1; D is unclear. The germline V gene has CDR1 SGHNT and CDR2 YENEEA. V was shortened by 4 bases and J by 6 bases, with 10 bases between the two germline ends. This CDR3 has 13 residues. The DNA of the CDR3 is TGTGCCAGCAGCTCCCGAGCGTCCAATGAGCAGTTCTTC. Amino acids: CASSSRASNEQFF.

The rearrangement uses TRBV19 and TRBJ1-1; TRBD1 might be the D (5 bases). CDR3 length: 16 residues. Germline V gene sequence: CDR1 LNHDA, CDR2 SQIVND (reference sequence). With 7 bases removed from V and 3 bases from J, the gap between germline ends came to 21 bases. The CDR3 region is CASTIRDGGRYTEAFF. The CDR3 DNA is TGTGCCAGTACCATTAGGGACGGCGGGAGGTACACTGAAGCTTTCTTT.

Worth noting for this clone: The junction and the germline gene differ at one end; a read error may be behind it. The chain links TRBV5-1 to TRBJ1-2; D perhaps matches TRBD1 (6 bases). This CDR3 spans 12 amino acids. Germline lookup yields CDR1 SGHRS and CDR2 YFSETQ. The CDR3 DNA follows: TGCGCCAGCAGCAGATCAGGGGAGGGGTATTCCTTC. Its protein product is CASSRSGEGYSF.

The gene calls are TRBV2 and TRBJ1-1; the D gene is possibly TRBD1 (5 bases). Per the germline V gene, CDR1 is SNHLY and CDR2 is FYNNEI. This CDR3 has 16 amino acids. Trimming left V 5 bases short and J 5 bases short, with 21 bases between. CDR3 in amino acids: CASSYLSSGGGTEAFF. CDR3 bases: TGTGCCAGCAGTTACCTCTCGTCGGGGGGAGGTACTGAAGCTTTCTTT.